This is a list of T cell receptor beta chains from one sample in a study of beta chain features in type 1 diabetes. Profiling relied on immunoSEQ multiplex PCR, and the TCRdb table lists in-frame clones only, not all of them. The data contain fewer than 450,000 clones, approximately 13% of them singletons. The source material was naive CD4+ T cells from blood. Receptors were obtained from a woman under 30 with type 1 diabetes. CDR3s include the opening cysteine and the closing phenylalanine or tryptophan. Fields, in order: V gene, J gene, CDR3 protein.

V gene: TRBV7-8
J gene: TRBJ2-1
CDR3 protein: CASSLAGVGPNEQFF

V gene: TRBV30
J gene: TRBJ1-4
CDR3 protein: CAWNGQSTNEKLFF

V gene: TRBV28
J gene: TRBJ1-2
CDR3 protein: CASRGYYYGYTF

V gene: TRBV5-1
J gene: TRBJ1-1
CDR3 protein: CASSSQASNTEAFF

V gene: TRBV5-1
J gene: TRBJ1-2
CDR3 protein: CASSLDSRYGYTF

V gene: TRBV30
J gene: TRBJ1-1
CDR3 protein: CAWSVRRGLATEAFF

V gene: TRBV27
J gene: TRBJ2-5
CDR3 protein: CASSLTTSKETQYF

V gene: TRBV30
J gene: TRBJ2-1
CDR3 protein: CAWSSLAGVQNEQFF

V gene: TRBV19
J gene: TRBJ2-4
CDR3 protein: CASERGGAKNIQYF

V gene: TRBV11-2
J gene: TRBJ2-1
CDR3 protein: CASSRGGSYNEQFF

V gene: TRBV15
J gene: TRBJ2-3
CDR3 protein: CATSRGEAGTDTQYF

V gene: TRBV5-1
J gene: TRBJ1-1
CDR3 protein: CASSLGQSGGNTEAFF

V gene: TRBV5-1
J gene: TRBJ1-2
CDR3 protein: CASSPRDSGYTF

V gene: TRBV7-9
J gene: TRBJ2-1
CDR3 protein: CASSLTGGNEQFF

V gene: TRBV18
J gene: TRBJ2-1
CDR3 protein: CASSPQRQARDNEQFF

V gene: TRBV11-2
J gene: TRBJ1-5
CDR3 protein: CASSPTSGGNQPQHF

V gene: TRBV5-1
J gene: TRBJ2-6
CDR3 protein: CASSLVVGPPGANVLTF

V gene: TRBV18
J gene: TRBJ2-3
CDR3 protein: CASSLRTSGSSTDTQYF

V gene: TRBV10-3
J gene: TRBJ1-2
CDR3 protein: CAISEQGNYGYTF

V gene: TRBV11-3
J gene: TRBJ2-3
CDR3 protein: CASTYAGSFSTDTQYF

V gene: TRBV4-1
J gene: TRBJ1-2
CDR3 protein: CASSHTGTVSNYGYTF

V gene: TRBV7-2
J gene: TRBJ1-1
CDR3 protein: CASSLAGAGTEAFF

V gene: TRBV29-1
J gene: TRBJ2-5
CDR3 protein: CSARTGVGQETQYF

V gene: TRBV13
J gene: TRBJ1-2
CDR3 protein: CASSPRTSTGLYGYTF

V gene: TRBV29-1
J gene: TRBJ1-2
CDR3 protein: CSVTGLTGYSDYGYTF

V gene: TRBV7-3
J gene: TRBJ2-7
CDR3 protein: CASSLIRGNEQYF

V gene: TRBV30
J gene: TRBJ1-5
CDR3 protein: CAWSNPGLYNQPQHF

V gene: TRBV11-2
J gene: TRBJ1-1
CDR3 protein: CASSLAGTENTEAFF

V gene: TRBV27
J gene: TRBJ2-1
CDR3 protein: CASSMTGTRLYNEQFF

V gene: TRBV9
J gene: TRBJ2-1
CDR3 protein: CASSGRLAGGNEQFF

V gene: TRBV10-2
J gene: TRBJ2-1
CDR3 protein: CASSERDIAMFQQFF

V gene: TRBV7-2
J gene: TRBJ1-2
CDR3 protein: CASSLVVGGNGGYTF

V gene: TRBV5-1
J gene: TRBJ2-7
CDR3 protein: CASAPIAGDHYEQYF

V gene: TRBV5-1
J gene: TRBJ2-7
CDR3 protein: CASSPTGGSYEQYF

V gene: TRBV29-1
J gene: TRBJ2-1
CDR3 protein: CSVAGPREWDEQFF

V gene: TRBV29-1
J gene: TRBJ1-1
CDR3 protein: CSVVGETEAFF

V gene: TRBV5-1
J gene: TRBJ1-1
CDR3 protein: CASSLVKGMNTEAFF

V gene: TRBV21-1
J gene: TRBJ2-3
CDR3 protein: CASSKEGGLRYTDTQYF

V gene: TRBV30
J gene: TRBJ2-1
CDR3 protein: CAWKAGPYNEQFF

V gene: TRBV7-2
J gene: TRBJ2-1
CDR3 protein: CASSYLGIEQFF

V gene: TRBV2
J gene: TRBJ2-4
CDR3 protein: CASLPASRDIQYF

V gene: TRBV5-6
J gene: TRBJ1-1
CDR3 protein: CASSFITVLNTEAFF

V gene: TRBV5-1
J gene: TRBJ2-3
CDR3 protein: CASSGWTREADTQYF

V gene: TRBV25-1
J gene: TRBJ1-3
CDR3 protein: CASSSFGNTIYF

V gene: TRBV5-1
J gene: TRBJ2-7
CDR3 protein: CASRGLAGVPNEQYF

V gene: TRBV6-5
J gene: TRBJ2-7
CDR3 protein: CASGQMYEQYF

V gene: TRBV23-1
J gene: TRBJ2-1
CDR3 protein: CASSQVVGAGGWHEQFF

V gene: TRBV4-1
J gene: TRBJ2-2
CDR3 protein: CASLSGGKSGELFF

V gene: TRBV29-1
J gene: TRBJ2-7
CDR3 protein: CSATPGTGILNEQYF

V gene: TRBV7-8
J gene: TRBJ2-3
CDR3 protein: CASSHPRTDTQYF

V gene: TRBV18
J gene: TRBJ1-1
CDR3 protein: CASSTQGDNTEAFF